This T cell receptor beta chain appears in the sequencing data of a study of CD8+ T cells in alopecia areata. Study context: Twice daily, treated patients received 5 to 10 mg of oral tofacitinib. Percent affected scalp area, the SALT score, rated treated patients' severity.

Treatment in this sample: oral pan-JAK inhibitor, 5-10 mg twice daily. cDNA serving as the sequencing template came from extracted, reverse transcribed RNA. The assay was immunoSEQ multiplex PCR, and TCRdb's table has in-frame clones only and misses some. The table records about 160,000 clones, 65% of them present only once. Findings of the study overall: Persistence during tofacitinib was seen for many expanded lesional clones in scalp and blood. Scalp clonality and expanded CD8+ clones among the top 100 were significantly decreased by tofacitinib.

Worth noting for this clone: Its matching antigen is unknown.

The CDR3 runs to 17 residues. Germline lookup yields CDR1 KGHSH and CDR2 LQKENI. V lost 0 bases, J lost 3 bases, and 7 bases stayed unmatched. The clonotype originates from a human donor with alopecia areata. The specimen comprised CD4+ T cells sorted from blood, sampled at week 4, from a patient treated with tofacitinib. V usage is TRBV18 and J usage is TRBJ2-5, with 10 bases identical to TRBD1. The CDR3 DNA follows: TGTGCCAGCTCACCACCTGGGACAGGGGTGTTGGAAGAGACCCAGTACTTC. Protein: CASSPPGTGVLEETQYF. Based on the CDR3 plus reference TRBV18 and TRBJ2-5, the full variable domain is NAGVMQNPRHLVRRRGQEARLRCSPMKGHSHVYWYRQLPEEGLKFMVYLQKENIIDESGMPKERFSAEFPKEGPSILRIQQVVRGDSAAYFCASSPPGTGVLEETQYFGPGTRLLVL.